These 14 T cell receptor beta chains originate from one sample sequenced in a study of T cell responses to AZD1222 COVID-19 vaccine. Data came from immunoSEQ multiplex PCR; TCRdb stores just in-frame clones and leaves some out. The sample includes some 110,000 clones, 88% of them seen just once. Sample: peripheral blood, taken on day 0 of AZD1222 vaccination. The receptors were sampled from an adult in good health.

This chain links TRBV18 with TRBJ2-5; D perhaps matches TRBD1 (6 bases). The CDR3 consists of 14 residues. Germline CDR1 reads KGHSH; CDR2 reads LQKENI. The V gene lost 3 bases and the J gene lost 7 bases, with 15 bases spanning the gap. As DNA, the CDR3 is TGTGCCAGCTCACCTCCGGGACAATCAGGGACCCAGTACTTC. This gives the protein CASSPPGQSGTQYF.

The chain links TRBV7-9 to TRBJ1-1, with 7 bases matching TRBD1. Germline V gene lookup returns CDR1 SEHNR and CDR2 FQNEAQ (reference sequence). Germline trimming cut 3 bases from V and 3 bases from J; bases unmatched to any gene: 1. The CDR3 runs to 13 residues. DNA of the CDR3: TGTGCCAGCAGCTTTCAGGGGGACACTGAAGCTTTCTTT. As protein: CASSFQGDTEAFF.

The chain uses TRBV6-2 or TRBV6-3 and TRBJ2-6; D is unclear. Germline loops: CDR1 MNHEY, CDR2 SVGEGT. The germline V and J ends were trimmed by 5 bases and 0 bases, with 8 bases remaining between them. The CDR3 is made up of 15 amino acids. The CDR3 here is CASSRPASGANVLTF. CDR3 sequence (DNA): TGTGCCAGCAGTCGCCCTGCCTCTGGGGCCAACGTCCTGACTTTC.

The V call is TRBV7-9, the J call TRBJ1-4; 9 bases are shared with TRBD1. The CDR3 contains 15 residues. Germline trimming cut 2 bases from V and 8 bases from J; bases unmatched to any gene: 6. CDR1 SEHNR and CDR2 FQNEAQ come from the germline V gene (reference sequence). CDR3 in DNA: TGTGCCAGCAGCTTAACGGACAGGGGCGGGGAAAAACTGTTTTTT. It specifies CASSLTDRGGEKLFF.

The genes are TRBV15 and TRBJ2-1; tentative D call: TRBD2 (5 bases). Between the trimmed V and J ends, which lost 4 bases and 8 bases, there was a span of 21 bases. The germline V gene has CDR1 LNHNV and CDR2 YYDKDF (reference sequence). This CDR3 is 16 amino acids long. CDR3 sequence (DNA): TGTGCCACCAGCACGAGCGGAAGAGGGTTTTTCGATGAGCAGTTCTTC. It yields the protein CATSTSGRGFFDEQFF.

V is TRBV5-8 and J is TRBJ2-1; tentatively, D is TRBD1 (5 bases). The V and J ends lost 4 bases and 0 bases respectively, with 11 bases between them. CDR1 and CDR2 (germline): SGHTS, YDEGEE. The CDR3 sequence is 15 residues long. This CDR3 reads CASSPDSSSYNEQFF. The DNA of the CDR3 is TGTGCCAGCAGCCCTGACAGTAGCTCCTACAATGAGCAGTTCTTC.

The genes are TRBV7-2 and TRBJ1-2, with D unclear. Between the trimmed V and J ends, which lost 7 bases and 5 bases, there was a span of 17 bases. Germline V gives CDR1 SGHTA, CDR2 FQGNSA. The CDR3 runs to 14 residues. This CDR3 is CASTHSETVYGYTF. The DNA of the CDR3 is TGTGCCAGCACCCATTCCGAGACGGTTTATGGCTACACCTTC.

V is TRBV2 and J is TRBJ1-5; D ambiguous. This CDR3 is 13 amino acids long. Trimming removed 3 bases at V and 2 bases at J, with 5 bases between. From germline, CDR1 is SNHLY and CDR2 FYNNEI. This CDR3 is CASSENGNQPQHF. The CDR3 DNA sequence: TGTGCCAGCAGTGAGAACGGCAATCAGCCCCAGCATTTT.

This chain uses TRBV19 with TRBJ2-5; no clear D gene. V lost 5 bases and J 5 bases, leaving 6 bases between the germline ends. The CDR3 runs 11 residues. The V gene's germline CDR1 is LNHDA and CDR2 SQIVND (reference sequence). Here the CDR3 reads CASSFGETQYF. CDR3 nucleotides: TGTGCCAGTAGTTTTGGCGAGACCCAGTACTTC.

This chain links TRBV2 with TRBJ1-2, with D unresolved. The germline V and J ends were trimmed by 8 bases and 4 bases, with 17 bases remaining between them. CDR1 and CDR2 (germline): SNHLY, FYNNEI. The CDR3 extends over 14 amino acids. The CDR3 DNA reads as TGTGCCAGCGTGGGCTCAGAGGTTGTCTATGGCTACACCTTC. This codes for CASVGSEVVYGYTF.

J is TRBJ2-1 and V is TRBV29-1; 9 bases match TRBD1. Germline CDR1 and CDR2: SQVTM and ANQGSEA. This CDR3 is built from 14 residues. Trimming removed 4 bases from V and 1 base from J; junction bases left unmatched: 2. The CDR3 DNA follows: TGCAGCGTTGTGACAGGGGGTTCCTACAATGAGCAGTTCTTC. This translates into CSVVTGGSYNEQFF.

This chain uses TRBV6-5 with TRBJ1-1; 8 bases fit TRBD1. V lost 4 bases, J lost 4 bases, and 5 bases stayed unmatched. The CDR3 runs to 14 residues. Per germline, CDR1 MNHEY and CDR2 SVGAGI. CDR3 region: CASSSRQGITEAFF. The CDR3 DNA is TGTGCCAGCAGTTCCCGACAGGGGATCACTGAAGCTTTCTTT.

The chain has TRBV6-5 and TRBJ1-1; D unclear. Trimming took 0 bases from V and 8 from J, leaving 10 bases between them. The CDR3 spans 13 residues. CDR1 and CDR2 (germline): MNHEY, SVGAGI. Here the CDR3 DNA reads TGTGCCAGCAGTTACTCAATGGGCTGGGAAGCTTTCTTT. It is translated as CASSYSMGWEAFF.

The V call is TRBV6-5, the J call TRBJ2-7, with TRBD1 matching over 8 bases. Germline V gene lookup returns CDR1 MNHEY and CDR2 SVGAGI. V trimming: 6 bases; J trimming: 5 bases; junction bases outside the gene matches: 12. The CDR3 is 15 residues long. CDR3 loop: CASRLRWTGTHEQYF. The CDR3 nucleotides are TGTGCCAGCAGGCTCAGATGGACAGGGACCCACGAGCAGTACTTC.